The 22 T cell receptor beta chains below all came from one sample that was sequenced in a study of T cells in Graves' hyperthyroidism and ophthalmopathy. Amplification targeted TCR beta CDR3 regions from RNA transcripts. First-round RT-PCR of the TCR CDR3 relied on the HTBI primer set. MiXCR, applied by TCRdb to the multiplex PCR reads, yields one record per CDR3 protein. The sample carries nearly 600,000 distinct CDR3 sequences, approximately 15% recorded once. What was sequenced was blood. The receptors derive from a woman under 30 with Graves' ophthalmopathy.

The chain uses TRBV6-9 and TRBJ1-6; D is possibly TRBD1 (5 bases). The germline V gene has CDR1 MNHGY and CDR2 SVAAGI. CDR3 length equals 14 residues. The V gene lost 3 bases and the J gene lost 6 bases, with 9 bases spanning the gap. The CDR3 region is CASSYGASNSPLHF. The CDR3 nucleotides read TGTGCCAGCAGTTACGGGGCGTCTAATTCACCCCTCCACTTT.

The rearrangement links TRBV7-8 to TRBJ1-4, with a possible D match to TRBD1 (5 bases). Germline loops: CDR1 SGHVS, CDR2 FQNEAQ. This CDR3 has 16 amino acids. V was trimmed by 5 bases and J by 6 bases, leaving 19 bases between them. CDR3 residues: CASSPRILGRDEKLFF. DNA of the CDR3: TGTGCCAGCAGCCCCCGAATTTTGGGGCGCGATGAAAAACTGTTTTTT.

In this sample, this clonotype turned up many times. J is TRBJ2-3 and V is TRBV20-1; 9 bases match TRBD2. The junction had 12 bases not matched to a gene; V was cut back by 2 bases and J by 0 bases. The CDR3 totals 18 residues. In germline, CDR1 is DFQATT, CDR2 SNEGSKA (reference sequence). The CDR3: CSARHPGGRVSSTDTQYF. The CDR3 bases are TGCAGTGCTAGACATCCGGGCGGGAGGGTCTCGAGCACAGATACGCAGTATTTT.

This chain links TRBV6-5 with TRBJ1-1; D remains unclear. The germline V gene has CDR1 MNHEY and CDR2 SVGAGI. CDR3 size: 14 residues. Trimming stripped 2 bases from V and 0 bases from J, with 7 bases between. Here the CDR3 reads CASSYTRLNTEAFF. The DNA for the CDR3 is TGTGCCAGCAGTTACACTAGGTTGAACACTGAAGCTTTCTTT.

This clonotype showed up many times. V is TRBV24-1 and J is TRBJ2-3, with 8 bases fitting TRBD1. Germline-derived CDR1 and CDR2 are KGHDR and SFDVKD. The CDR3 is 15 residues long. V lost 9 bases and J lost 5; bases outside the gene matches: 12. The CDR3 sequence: CATQATDRDVDTQYF. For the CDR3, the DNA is TGTGCCACCCAAGCCACGGACAGGGACGTAGATACGCAGTATTTT.

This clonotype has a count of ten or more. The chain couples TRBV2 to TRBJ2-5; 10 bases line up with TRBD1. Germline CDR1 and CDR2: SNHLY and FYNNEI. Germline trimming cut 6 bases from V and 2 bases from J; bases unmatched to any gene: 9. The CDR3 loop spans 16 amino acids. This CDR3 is CASSAYGTGAQETQYF. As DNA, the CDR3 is TGTGCCAGCAGCGCCTACGGGACAGGGGCACAAGAGACCCAGTACTTC.

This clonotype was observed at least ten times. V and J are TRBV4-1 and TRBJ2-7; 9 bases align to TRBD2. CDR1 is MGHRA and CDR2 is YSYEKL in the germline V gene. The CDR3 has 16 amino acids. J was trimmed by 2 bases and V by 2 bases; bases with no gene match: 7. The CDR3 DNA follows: TGCGCCAGCAGCCAAACGACTAGCGGAGAAACCTACGAGCAGTACTTC. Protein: CASSQTTSGETYEQYF.

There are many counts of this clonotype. CDR3 sequence (DNA): TGTGCCAGCGGTGGACAGCCAGCGAATGGCAATCAGCCCCAGCATTTT. Translated, it gives CASGGQPANGNQPQHF. The chain has TRBV6-1 and TRBJ1-5, with TRBD1 as a possible D gene (6 bases). The CDR3 contains 16 residues. Germline V gives CDR1 MNHNS, CDR2 SASEGT. Trimming took off 8 bases at V and 2 bases at J, with 19 bases between the two ends.

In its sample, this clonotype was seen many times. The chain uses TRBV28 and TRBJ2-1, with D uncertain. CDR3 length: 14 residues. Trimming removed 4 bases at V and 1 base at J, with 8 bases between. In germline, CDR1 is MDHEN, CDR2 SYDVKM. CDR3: CASSSAGSYNEQFF. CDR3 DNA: TGTGCCAGCAGTTCCGCCGGGTCCTACAATGAGCAGTTCTTC.

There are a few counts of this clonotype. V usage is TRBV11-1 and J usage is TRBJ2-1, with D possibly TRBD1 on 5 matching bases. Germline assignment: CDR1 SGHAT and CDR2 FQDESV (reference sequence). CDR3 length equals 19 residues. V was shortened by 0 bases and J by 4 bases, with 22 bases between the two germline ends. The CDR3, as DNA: TGTGCCAGCAGCTTAGCCAGCTTAGGGGCAGCGAACCGTTACAATGAGCAGTTCTTC. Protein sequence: CASSLASLGAANRYNEQFF.

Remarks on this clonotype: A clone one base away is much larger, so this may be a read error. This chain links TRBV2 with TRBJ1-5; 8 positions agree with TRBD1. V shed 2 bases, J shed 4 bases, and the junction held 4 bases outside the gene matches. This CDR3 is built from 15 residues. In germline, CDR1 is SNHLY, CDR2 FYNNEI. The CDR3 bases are TGTGCCAGCAGTGAACAGGGGGCAGCAAATCAGCCCCAGCATTTT. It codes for CASSEQGAANQPQHF.

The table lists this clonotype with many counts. DNA for the CDR3: TGTGCTAGTGGTTTGTTATGGGTCGTGACGGGACAGGGCGATTCACCCCTCCACTTT. Translating it yields CASGLLWVVTGQGDSPLHF. The chain uses TRBV12-5 and TRBJ1-6, with 9 nucleotides matching TRBD1. The CDR3 loop spans 19 amino acids. J gave up 8 bases and V 2 bases, and 16 bases lay outside the gene matches. CDR1 and CDR2 from the germline V gene are LGHNT and FRNRAP.

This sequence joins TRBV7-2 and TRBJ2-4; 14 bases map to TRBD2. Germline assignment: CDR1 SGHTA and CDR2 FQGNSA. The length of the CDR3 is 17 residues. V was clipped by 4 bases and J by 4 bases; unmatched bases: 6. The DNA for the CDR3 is TGTGCCAGCAGCTCCGGTGGACTAGCGGGAGGTAAAAACATTCAGTACTTC. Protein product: CASSSGGLAGGKNIQYF.

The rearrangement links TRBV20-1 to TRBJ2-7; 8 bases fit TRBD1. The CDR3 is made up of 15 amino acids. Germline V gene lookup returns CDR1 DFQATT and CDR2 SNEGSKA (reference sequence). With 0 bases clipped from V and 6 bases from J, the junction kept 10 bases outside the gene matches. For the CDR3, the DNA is TGCAGTGCTAGAGATCCCCGCGGACAGGGTGCCGAGCAGTACTTC. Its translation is CSARDPRGQGAEQYF.

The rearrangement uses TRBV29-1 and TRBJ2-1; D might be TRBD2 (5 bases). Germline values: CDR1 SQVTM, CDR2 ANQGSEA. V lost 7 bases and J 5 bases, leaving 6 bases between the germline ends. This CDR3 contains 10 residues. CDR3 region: CSAGDNEQFF. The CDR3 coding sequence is TGCAGCGCCGGGGACAATGAGCAGTTCTTC.

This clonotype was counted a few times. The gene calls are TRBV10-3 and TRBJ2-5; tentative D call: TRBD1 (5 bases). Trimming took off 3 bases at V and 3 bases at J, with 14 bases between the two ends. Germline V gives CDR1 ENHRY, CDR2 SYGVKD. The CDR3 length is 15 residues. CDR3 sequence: CAISDIGGAEETQYF. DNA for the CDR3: TGTGCCATCAGTGATATCGGTGGGGCAGAAGAGACCCAGTACTTC.

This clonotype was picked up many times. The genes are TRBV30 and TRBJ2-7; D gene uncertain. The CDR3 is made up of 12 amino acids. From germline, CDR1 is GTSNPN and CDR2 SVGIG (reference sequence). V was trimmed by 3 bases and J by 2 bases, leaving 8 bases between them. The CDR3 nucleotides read TGTGCCTGGAGCAATAGAGCCTACGAGCAGTACTTC. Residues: CAWSNRAYEQYF.

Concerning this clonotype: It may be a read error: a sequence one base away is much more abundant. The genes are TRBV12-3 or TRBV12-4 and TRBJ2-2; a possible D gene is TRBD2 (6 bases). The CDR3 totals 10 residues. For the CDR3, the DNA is TGTGCCGGCAATCCGCGGGGACTTTCTTTT. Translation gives CAGNPRGLSF.

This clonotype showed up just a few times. The CDR3 sequence is CASSELIDLTF. DNA of the CDR3: TGTGCCAGCAGTGAATTAATAGACCTCACCTTC. This sequence joins TRBV2 and TRBJ1-2; no clear D. V was cut by 2 bases and J by 13 bases, with 11 bases left in between. The CDR3 loop spans 11 amino acids. Germline V lookup: CDR1 SNHLY, CDR2 FYNNEI.

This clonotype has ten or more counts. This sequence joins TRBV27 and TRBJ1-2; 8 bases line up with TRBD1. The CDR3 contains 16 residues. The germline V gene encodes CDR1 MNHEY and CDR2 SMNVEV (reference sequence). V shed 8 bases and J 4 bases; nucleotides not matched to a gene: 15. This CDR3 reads CASFPRDRGLFYGYTF. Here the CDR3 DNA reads TGTGCCAGCTTCCCCCGTGACAGGGGACTATTCTATGGCTACACCTTC.

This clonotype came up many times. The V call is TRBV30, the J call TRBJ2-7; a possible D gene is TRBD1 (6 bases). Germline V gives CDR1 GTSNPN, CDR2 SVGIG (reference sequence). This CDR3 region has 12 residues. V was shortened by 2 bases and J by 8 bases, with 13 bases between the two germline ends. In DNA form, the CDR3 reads TGTGCCTGGAGTCTATTCGGGACACAGCAGTACTTC. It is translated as CAWSLFGTQQYF.

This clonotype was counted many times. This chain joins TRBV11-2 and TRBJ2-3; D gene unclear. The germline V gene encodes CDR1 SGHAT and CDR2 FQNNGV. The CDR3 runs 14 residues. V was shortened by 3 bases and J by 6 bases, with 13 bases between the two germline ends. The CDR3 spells CASSLNVGRDTQYF. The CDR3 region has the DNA TGTGCCAGCAGCTTGAATGTGGGTAGGGATACGCAGTATTTT.